This TCR beta chain was sequenced for a study of T cells in Graves' hyperthyroidism and ophthalmopathy. Broader study findings: The model made its ophthalmopathy prediction, and onset followed a median about 6.8 months later. Using 13 V-J features, a model discriminated ophthalmopathy from stable hyperthyroidism.

CDR3 size: 13 residues. Germline values: CDR1 SQVTM, CDR2 ANQGSEA. Of note for this clonotype: What it binds is not known. The junction and the germline gene differ at one end; a read error may be behind it.

Absence of ophthalmopathy progression within 18 months defined stable Graves' hyperthyroidism. Amplification targeted TCR beta CDR3 regions from RNA transcripts. Using the HTBI primer set, a first-round RT-PCR was run on the TCR CDR3. TCRdb reprocessed the multiplex PCR reads via MiXCR and lists one record per CDR3 protein. The top ten hold around 7.7% of the sample, which has approximately 500,000 distinct CDR3 sequences, 46% seen once. The chain couples TRBV29-1 to TRBJ1-1, with TRBD1 matching 8 bases. The sequence was collected from a woman aged 18-29 years with Graves' hyperthyroidism. The sample consisted of peripheral blood or thyroid tissue (not recorded which). The CDR3 sequence is CSGRRDRNTETFF. The CDR3 DNA reads TGCAGCGGCCGCCGGGACAGGAACACTGAAACTTTCTTT.